What follows are 32 T cell receptor beta chains derived from one specimen sequenced in a study of blood T cells in healthy people across ages. Alongside a J-beta primer mix, a sample-barcoded 5' primer served in a second PCR lasting about 7 to 12 cycles. TCRdb redid the calling of the 5' RACE reads with MiXCR, one entry per CDR3 protein. The data contain approximately 1,100,000 distinct CDR3 sequences, less than 50% of them seen just once; the ten biggest clones take up 15% to 20%. Sequenced sample: blood. All receptors derive from a woman aged 55 to 70 in good health.

The rearrangement joins TRBV7-8 to TRBJ2-1; the match to TRBD2 covers 16 bases. With the DNA end fitting TRBJ2-7 better, the J assignment may be wrong. Germline CDR1 and CDR2: SGHVS and FQNEAQ. The CDR3 sequence is 17 residues long. The CDR3 nucleotides read TGTGCCAGCAGCTTAGTCGGGACTAGCGGGAGGGTCAATGAGCAGTACTTC. This translates into CASSLVGTSGRVNEQYF.

The V and J genes are TRBV10-3 and TRBJ2-1; no definite D call. The length of the CDR3 is 13 residues. The V gene's germline CDR1 is ENHRY and CDR2 SYGVKD. V shed 9 bases and J shed 0 bases, with 9 bases lying between them. The CDR3 loop reads CAIKRSSYNEQFF. The CDR3 nucleotides read TGTGCCATTAAGAGAAGCTCCTACAATGAGCAGTTCTTC.

V usage is TRBV12-5 and J usage is TRBJ2-1; 9 bases agree with TRBD2. CDR1 is LGHNT and CDR2 is FRNRAP in the germline V gene. The CDR3 totals 21 residues. Trimming at V came to 2 bases and at J to 0 bases, leaving 17 bases not matched to a gene. The CDR3 DNA reads as TGTGCTAGTGGTTTGTGGACCCCGGTCCTAGCGGGAAGGTCCTCCTACAATGAGCAGTTCTTC. Residues: CASGLWTPVLAGRSSYNEQFF.

This clonotype was seen ten or more times. The rearrangement uses TRBV20-1 and TRBJ2-7, with TRBD1 identical over 12 bases. Germline V CDR1 and CDR2: DFQATT, SNEGSKA (reference sequence). CDR3 length: 15 amino acids. J was trimmed by 3 bases and V by 3 bases; bases with no gene match: 6. CDR3 coding DNA: TGCAGTGCTAGGGGGGACAGGGGGCAGGGCTACGAGCAGTACTTC. Its translation: CSARGDRGQGYEQYF.

The table lists this clonotype with a few counts. The V and J genes are TRBV10-3 and TRBJ2-7; TRBD1 might be the D (6 bases). The DNA end is more similar to TRBJ2-5, so the J call may be wrong. This CDR3 is built from 18 residues. Germline V gene data show CDR1 as ENHRY and CDR2 as SYGVKD. CDR3 region: CAISEVSRDTGFVKTQYF. In DNA, the CDR3 is TGTGCCATCAGTGAAGTAAGTCGGGACACAGGGTTCGTGAAGACCCAGTACTTC.

The rearrangement joins TRBV20-1 to TRBJ1-5, with a possible D match to TRBD1 (6 bases). CDR3 length: 13 amino acids. V lost 3 bases and J 10 bases, leaving 16 bases between the germline ends. The germline CDR1 and CDR2 sequences are DFQATT and SNEGSKA (reference sequence). The CDR3 spells CSASRTASEPQHF. The DNA for the CDR3 is TGCAGTGCTAGCCGGACAGCAAGCGAACCCCAGCATTTT.

The V call is TRBV2, the J call TRBJ2-7; the match to TRBD2 covers 8 bases. CDR3 length: 15 amino acids. Germline lookup yields CDR1 SNHLY and CDR2 FYNNEI. The J segment lost 4 bases and the V segment lost 1 base, leaving 6 bases of the junction unmatched. CDR3 nucleotides: TGTGCCAGCAGTGAAGAGGCTAGCGGGCATTACGAGCAGTACTTC. Protein product: CASSEEASGHYEQYF.

Remarks on this clonotype: One junction end disagrees with the germline gene, perhaps due to a read error. The V call is TRBV20-1, the J call TRBJ1-1; D ambiguous. Germline V CDR1 and CDR2: DFQATT, SNEGSKA (reference sequence). The length of the CDR3 is 12 residues. CDR3 loop: CSATFKNTETFF. In DNA, the CDR3 is TGCAGTGCTACCTTCAAGAACACTGAAACTTTCTTT.

V and J are TRBV29-1 and TRBJ1-1; D remains unclear. The CDR3 length is 14 residues. Trimming took off 3 bases at V and 3 bases at J, with 14 bases between the two ends. Germline V gives CDR1 SQVTM, CDR2 ANQGSEA. CDR3 bases: TGCAGCGTTGAGCTCCCCTGGGGAGACACTGAAGCTTTCTTT. Encoded protein: CSVELPWGDTEAFF. Looking up the rest from reference TRBV29-1 and TRBJ1-1 gives the full variable domain: SAVISQKPSRDICQRGTSLTIQCQVDSQVTMMFWYRQQPGQSLTLIATANQGSEATYESGFVIDKFPISRPNLTFSTLTVSNMSPEDSSIYLCSVELPWGDTEAFFGQGTRLTVV.

V usage is TRBV20-1 and J usage is TRBJ2-5; 7 bases agree with TRBD1. The last part of the DNA fits TRBJ2-7 better; the J call may be wrong. This CDR3 is 13 amino acids long. Germline assignment: CDR1 DFQATT and CDR2 SNEGSKA (reference sequence). The CDR3 DNA is TGCAGTGCTCATACAGACAGGGAAGGCGAGCAGTACTTC. Its translation: CSAHTDREGEQYF.

The J gene is TRBJ1-1, the V gene TRBV5-5; 7 nucleotides align to TRBD1. There are 16 residues in the CDR3. The V segment lost 3 bases and the J segment 1 base; nucleotides outside the gene matches: 9. In germline, CDR1 is SGHKS, CDR2 YYEKEE (reference sequence). CDR3 amino acids: CASSSRYQGGNTEAFF. Written as DNA, the CDR3 is TGTGCCAGCAGCTCACGATACCAGGGGGGGAACACTGAAGCTTTCTTT.

The genes are TRBV6-2 or TRBV6-3 and TRBJ2-5; 14 bases are shared with TRBD2. Trimming removed 4 bases from V and 5 bases from J; junction bases left unmatched: 6. The CDR3 runs 16 residues. Looked up from germline, CDR1 is MNHEY and CDR2 is SVGEGT. The CDR3 loop is CASSSGLAGVRETQYF. In nucleotides, the CDR3 is TGTGCCAGCAGTTCGGGACTAGCGGGAGTACGGGAGACCCAGTACTTC.

This clonotype has a handful of counts. The rearrangement uses TRBV4-2 and TRBJ1-5; the D gene is possibly TRBD1 (5 bases). The V end lost 0 bases, the J end lost 4 bases, and 10 bases lay between the germline ends. Looked up from germline, CDR1 is LGHNA and CDR2 is YNFKEQ. The CDR3 is 15 amino acids. CDR3: CASSQDHQGNQPQHF. CDR3 bases: TGTGCCAGCAGCCAAGATCATCAGGGTAATCAGCCCCAGCATTTT.

This clonotype turned up a few times. The chain employs TRBV5-6 and TRBJ2-1; a weak D match, TRBD2 (5 bases). The germline CDR1 and CDR2 sequences are SGHDT and YYEEEE. The CDR3 extends over 17 amino acids. Between the trimmed V and J ends, which lost 1 base and 4 bases, there was a span of 18 bases. CDR3 DNA sequence: TGTGCCAGCAGCTTGACCGGAGGAAGGCTAGATTACAATGAGCAGTTCTTC. Translated, it gives CASSLTGGRLDYNEQFF.

In this sample, this clonotype turned up a few times. This chain joins TRBV20-1 and TRBJ2-7; 10 bases line up with TRBD2. V was clipped by 3 bases and J by 6 bases; unmatched bases: 8. The CDR3 runs to 14 residues. Germline V gives CDR1 DFQATT, CDR2 SNEGSKA (reference sequence). The CDR3 protein is CSASGLAGAFEQYF. DNA of the CDR3: TGCAGTGCTAGTGGGCTAGCGGGAGCTTTCGAGCAGTACTTC.

CDR3 sequence (DNA): TGTGCCAGCAGCTTACCTGGGACAGGGAGAGAGCAGTACTTC. Protein product: CASSLPGTGREQYF. The chain employs TRBV7-9 and TRBJ2-7, with 9 nucleotides matching TRBD1. V was clipped by 2 bases and J by 7 bases; unmatched bases: 6. Germline V gene data show CDR1 as SEHNR and CDR2 as FQNEAQ (reference sequence). This CDR3 is 14 amino acids long.

On this clonotype: One junction end disagrees with the germline gene, perhaps due to a read error. In nucleotides, the CDR3 is TGTGCCAGCAGTTCGGACAGGGGCGCAGATCCGCAGTATTTT. Translation gives CASSSDRGADPQYF. The chain uses TRBV27 and TRBJ2-3; TRBD1 matches at 9 bases. The CDR3 length is 14 residues. Germline CDR1 MNHEY, CDR2 SMNVEV (reference sequence).

A few counts support this clonotype. This rearrangement joins TRBV5-1 to TRBJ2-1; 11 bases align to TRBD2. This CDR3 comprises 16 residues. The V and J ends lost 0 bases and 8 bases, in that order; junction bases with no gene match: 7. CDR1 and CDR2 from the germline V gene are SGHRS and YFSETQ. The CDR3, as DNA: TGCGCCAGCAGCTTGGGAACTAGCGGGAGCGGGCATGAGCAGTTCTTC. Its protein is CASSLGTSGSGHEQFF. Full variable domain (outside the CDR3, taken from reference TRBV5-1 and TRBJ2-1): KAGVTQTPRYLIKTRGQQVTLSCSPISGHRSVSWYQQTPGQGLQFLFEYFSETQRNKGNFPGRFSGRQFSNSRSEMNVSTLELGDSALYLCASSLGTSGSGHEQFFGPGTRLTVL.

V gene TRBV5-1 combines with J gene TRBJ2-5; 11 bases map to TRBD2. V was clipped by 5 bases and J by 2 bases; unmatched bases: 2. This CDR3 comprises 14 residues. Germline lookup yields CDR1 SGHRS and CDR2 YFSETQ. Written as DNA, the CDR3 is TGCGCCAGCAGAGCTAGCGGGAGGCAAGAGACCCAGTACTTC. Its translation: CASRASGRQETQYF.

The rearrangement uses TRBV5-1 and TRBJ2-5, with D possibly called TRBD1 or TRBD2 (5 bases each). V was clipped by 4 bases and J by 5 bases, with 15 bases between them. Germline V gives CDR1 SGHRS, CDR2 YFSETQ. The CDR3 is 14 amino acids. The CDR3 DNA sequence: TGCGCCAGCAGCCGCCGGGGTGAGGGGGAGACCCAGTACTTC. Residues: CASSRRGEGETQYF.

This sequence joins TRBV21-1 and TRBJ1-2. TRBV21-1 is a documented pseudogene. The CDR3 has 18 residues. The CDR3 nucleotides are TGCGCCAGCAGCAAAAGAATCTCCTTAGGACAGCTTAACTATGGCCACACCTTC. Its translation is CASSKRISLGQLNYGHTF.

V and J are TRBV9 and TRBJ2-1; D is undetermined. The J call is in doubt because the DNA end fits TRBJ2-7 better. The CDR3 has 12 amino acids. CDR1 is SGDLS, CDR2 YYNGEE, per germline. The DNA of the CDR3 is TGTGCCAGCGCCGTCTCCTACAATGAGCAGTACTTC. It translates to CASAVSYNEQYF.

This clonotype was observed many times. The rearrangement links TRBV20-1 to TRBJ2-3; a possible D gene is TRBD2 (8 bases). CDR3 length: 13 amino acids. The V end lost 3 bases, the J end lost 10 bases, and 17 bases lay between the germline ends. Germline CDR1 DFQATT, CDR2 SNEGSKA (reference sequence). The CDR3 DNA reads as TGCAGTGCTAGTCCCCGGGAGGGGGCGGCGCAGTATTTT. Its protein is CSASPREGAAQYF.

The chain is built from TRBV12-3 or TRBV12-4 and TRBJ1-3; 9 positions match TRBD1. CDR3 length: 15 amino acids. With 6 bases clipped from V and 3 bases from J, the junction kept 6 bases outside the gene matches. The DNA of the CDR3 is TGTGCCAGCAGCCGGACAGGGGCGGGTGGAAACACCATATATTTT. Its translation is CASSRTGAGGNTIYF.

Only one count was recorded for this clonotype. At one of its ends the junction is not consistent with the germline gene, which may arise from a read error. This chain connects TRBV24-1 to TRBJ2-4, with D uncertain. From germline, CDR1 is KGHDR and CDR2 SFDVKD. The CDR3 loop spans 13 amino acids. CDR3 in DNA: TGTGCCTCCAGTGATTTGGAGAAAAACATTCAGTACTTC. This sequence encodes CASSDLEKNIQYF.

The chain links TRBV9 to TRBJ2-1; 8 positions agree with TRBD1. V shed 4 bases, J shed 8 bases, and the junction held 5 bases outside the gene matches. The CDR3 has 13 amino acids. Per germline, CDR1 SGDLS and CDR2 YYNGEE. Written as DNA, the CDR3 is TGTGCCAGCAGCCCAAGACAGGGGCATGAGCAGTTCTTC. Encoded protein: CASSPRQGHEQFF.

The chain joins TRBV6-4 to TRBJ2-7; D is undetermined. CDR1 and CDR2 (germline): MRHNA, SNTAGT. This CDR3 has 13 residues. V gave up 4 bases and J gave up 6 bases, with 13 bases separating them. CDR3 amino acids: CASSAARTGEQYF. As DNA, the CDR3 is TGTGCCAGCAGTGCGGCTAGGACGGGCGAGCAGTACTTC.

The chain has TRBV15 and TRBJ2-5, with D possibly matching TRBD1 (5 bases). The CDR3 is made up of 15 amino acids. Germline V gene data show CDR1 as LNHNV and CDR2 as YYDKDF (reference sequence). The germline V and J ends were trimmed by 1 base and 2 bases, with 11 bases remaining between them. The CDR3 sequence is CATSRVKGPQETQYF. CDR3 nucleotide sequence: TGTGCCACCAGCAGAGTGAAGGGGCCGCAAGAGACCCAGTACTTC.

V is TRBV20-1 and J is TRBJ2-1; D ambiguous. CDR1 and CDR2 (germline): DFQATT, SNEGSKA (reference sequence). The CDR3 sequence is 10 residues long. V was pared by 3 bases and J by 8 bases, with 5 bases between. DNA of the CDR3: TGCAGTGCTAGTTTTGATGAGCAGTTCTTC. Encoded protein: CSASFDEQFF.

The V gene is TRBV7-8, the J gene TRBJ1-2; D not resolved. CDR3 length equals 15 residues. V was trimmed by 5 bases and J by 6 bases, leaving 19 bases between them. Germline lookup yields CDR1 SGHVS and CDR2 FQNEAQ. The DNA for the CDR3 is TGTGCCAGCAGCATGAACAACCCTTCGGGAGATGGCTACACCTTC. Translating it yields CASSMNNPSGDGYTF.

This sequence joins TRBV4-3 and TRBJ1-2; maybe TRBD1 (5 bases). This CDR3 is 15 amino acids long. Per germline, CDR1 LGHNA and CDR2 YSLEER. V was trimmed by 1 base and J by 9 bases, leaving 18 bases between them. The CDR3 loop is CASSQAHAGPESYTF. Written as DNA, the CDR3 is TGCGCCAGCAGCCAAGCCCACGCGGGGCCAGAAAGCTACACCTTC.

For the CDR3, the DNA is TGTGCCAGCAGCCCCCGTGATGAGCGGGAGGGCTACGAGCAGTACTTC. It codes for CASSPRDEREGYEQYF. The genes are TRBV7-9 and TRBJ2-5, with 10 bases identical to TRBD2. The J call may be faulty, since TRBJ2-7 better matches the DNA end. Germline lookup yields CDR1 SEHNR and CDR2 FQNEAQ (reference sequence). CDR3 length: 16 residues.